This is a list of T cell receptor beta chains from one sample in a study of cytomegalovirus exposure and HLA in healthy donors. Repertoires were generated with immunoSEQ multiplex PCR, while TCRdb's copy carries only in-frame clones and drops some. Of some 190,000 clones listed, 60% to 85% were seen once; the top ten hold around 1.5%. The sample taken for sequencing was PBMCs. The source is a man younger than 35 in good health and CMV-seronegative. Each CDR3 is given with its conserved first and last residue. The order of the fields is clone size, V gene, D gene, J gene, CDR3 DNA, CDR3 protein. D genes are given only for firm matches. Some rows have no size entry. The others give once, few or many, or a class for an expanded clone.

.	TRBV27	.	TRBJ1-2	TGTGCCAGCAGTCCTAGTCGAAACTATGGCTACACCTTC	CASSPSRNYGYTF
few	TRBV5-6	.	TRBJ1-5	TGTGCCAGCAGCTCCCAGGGTTCCCCCCAGCATTTT	CASSSQGSPQHF
few	TRBV5-1	TRBD1	TRBJ1-2	TGCGCCAGCAGCTGGGACAGCTATGGCTACACCTTC	CASSWDSYGYTF
once	TRBV13	TRBD1	TRBJ2-7	TGTGCCAGCAGCCTTCCCGACAGGGACAACGAGCAGTACTTC	CASSLPDRDNEQYF
many	TRBV5-6	.	TRBJ2-7	TGTGCCAGCAGGACAGGAAGCTCCCTCGGTGGCGAGCAGTACTTC	CASRTGSSLGGEQYF
.	TRBV7-2	TRBD2	TRBJ2-5	TGTGCCAGCAGCCCCTGGGCTAGCGGGAGGGGGGGAGAGACCCAGTACTTC	CASSPWASGRGGETQYF
.	TRBV5-1	TRBD1	TRBJ2-6	TGCGCCAGCAGCTTGGTCGGACAGGGCCGTGGCCTGACTTTC	CASSLVGQGRGLTF
.	TRBV19	.	TRBJ2-4	TGTGCCAGTAGTATTTTAGGCAGACTAGCCAAAAACATTCAGTACTTC	CASSILGRLAKNIQYF
.	TRBV6-6	.	TRBJ1-1	TGTGCCAGCAGTCCCGAGTGGGGCTTGGCTTTCTTT	CASSPEWGLAFF
.	TRBV15	TRBD1	TRBJ1-5	TGTGCCACCAGCAGGGTGACAGGGGGAGGCCAGCCCCAGCATTTT	CATSRVTGGGQPQHF
.	TRBV7-9	TRBD1	TRBJ2-7	TGTGCCAGCAGCGTCGGACAGGGGCCCTACGAGCAGTACTTC	CASSVGQGPYEQYF
.	TRBV11-2	TRBD1	TRBJ1-1	TGTGCCAGCAGCTTGGGAACAGGGGGCCAAATGAACACTGAAGCTTTCTTT	CASSLGTGGQMNTEAFF
few	TRBV30	.	TRBJ1-2	TGTGCCGCGACCAGGGTTCAGGGCTACACCTTC	CAATRVQGYTF
many	TRBV2	TRBD1	TRBJ2-1	TGTGCCTCCCAGGGGGTTTACCAGAATGAGCAGTTCTTC	CASQGVYQNEQFF
.	TRBV5-6	.	TRBJ2-7	.	CASSFGPGIEQYF
.	TRBV2	TRBD1	TRBJ1-1	TGTGCCAGCAGTCTGGGACAGGGAGACACTGAAGCTTTCTTT	CASSLGQGDTEAFF
.	TRBV5-6	.	TRBJ1-2	TGTGCCAGCAGCGGCGGCAGGGTGGTCTATGGCTACACCTTC	CASSGGRVVYGYTF
.	TRBV6-1	.	TRBJ1-2	TGTGCCAGCAGTGAAAGCAATAACTATGGCTACACCTTC	CASSESNNYGYTF
.	TRBV6-5	.	TRBJ2-7	TGTGCCAGCAGTTTGTACGCCACGAACTCGGCCTACGAGCAGTACTTC	CASSLYATNSAYEQYF
.	TRBV29-1	.	TRBJ1-2	TGCAGCGTGGTGAGACGGGACATGGCCGGCTACACCTTC	CSVVRRDMAGYTF
.	TRBV6-4	TRBD1	TRBJ1-1	TGTGCCAGCAGTGCCGGACAGGGGGGAGAGGCTTTCTTT	CASSAGQGGEAFF
.	TRBV6-5	.	TRBJ2-3	TGTGCCAGCAGTTACAGGGAGCCCACAGATACGCAGTATTTT	CASSYREPTDTQYF
.	TRBV6-5	.	TRBJ2-7	TGTGCCAGCAGCACACGGTTGGGGGGCTCCTACGAGCAGTACTTC	CASSTRLGGSYEQYF
.	TRBV11-2	.	TRBJ2-7	TGTGCCAGCAGCTCTCAGGGCACTTCCGAGCAGTACTTC	CASSSQGTSEQYF
.	TRBV29-1	.	TRBJ2-2	TGCAGCGTTTTTCCGCTAGGGAACACCGGGGAGCTGTTTTTT	CSVFPLGNTGELFF
.	TRBV5-1	TRBD1	TRBJ1-1	TGCGCCAGCAGCATGCGGGACAGGAACACTGAAGCTTTCTTT	CASSMRDRNTEAFF
few	TRBV6-1	TRBD1	TRBJ1-1	TGTGCCAGCACCGGACAGGGGAACACTGAAGCTTTCTTT	CASTGQGNTEAFF
once	TRBV27	.	TRBJ2-1	TGTGCCAGCAGTTTCAGGCTAGCGCCTTACAATGAGCAGTTCTTC	CASSFRLAPYNEQFF
.	TRBV7-3	TRBD2	TRBJ2-5	TGTGCCAGCAGCCCTGGACTAGCGATTCAAGAGACCCAGTACTTC	CASSPGLAIQETQYF
.	TRBV29-1	TRBD1	TRBJ1-1	TGCAGCGCCAGGACAGGGAGCGGTGGCACTGAAGCTTTCTTT	CSARTGSGGTEAFF
.	TRBV28	.	TRBJ1-5	TGTGCCAGCAGTTCGACGGAACTATGGGTTCAGCCCCAGCATTTT	CASSSTELWVQPQHF
once	TRBV5-1	TRBD2	TRBJ2-5	TGCGCCAGCAGCTTAGGACCAGCGGGAGGGTGGGAGACCCAGTACTTC	CASSLGPAGGWETQYF
.	TRBV9	TRBD1	TRBJ1-2	TGTGCCAGCAGCGCGCAGGGACAGCCACTGCGCCGGACCTTC	CASSAQGQPLRRTF
.	TRBV19	.	TRBJ1-1	TGTGCCAGTAGTATGGGGGGGAGGACTGAAGCTTTCTTT	CASSMGGRTEAFF
.	TRBV28	TRBD1	TRBJ1-6	TGTGCCAGCAGTTTATACAGGACAGGGGTTGCTTCACCCCTCCACTTT	CASSLYRTGVASPLHF
.	TRBV7-4	TRBD1	TRBJ1-5	TGTGCCAGCAGCTCCCCCACCCTTGGACAGGAGAATCAGCCCCAGCATTTT	CASSSPTLGQENQPQHF
.	TRBV27	.	TRBJ2-7	TGTGCCAGCAGTTTAGGGGAGCTTGGCTACGAGCAGTACTTC	CASSLGELGYEQYF
once	TRBV7-9	.	TRBJ2-7	TGTGCCAGCAGCTTAGCGCTCGGGGTGGGGTACGAGCAGTACTTC	CASSLALGVGYEQYF
.	TRBV6-5	.	TRBJ1-2	TGTGCCAGCAGTTCGGCGGACTATGGCTACACCTTC	CASSSADYGYTF
.	TRBV2	TRBD1	TRBJ2-3	TGTGCCAGCAGTGGCGAGGGGGCCACAGATACGCAGTATTTT	CASSGEGATDTQYF
.	TRBV27	TRBD2	TRBJ2-3	TGTGCCAGCAGTTTGGGGACTAGCGGGGGGTACACAGATACGCAGTATTTT	CASSLGTSGGYTDTQYF
once	TRBV16	.	TRBJ2-7	TGTGCCAGCAGCTCAGGCGGCCGGGGACTGCGTCCCCACGAGCAGTACTTC	CASSSGGRGLRPHEQYF
.	TRBV4-1	.	TRBJ2-1	TGCGCCAGCAGCCGAGGTATATTCGATGAGCAGTTCTTC	CASSRGIFDEQFF
.	TRBV5-1	.	TRBJ1-3	TGCGCCAGCAGCTTGGAATTCGGGGAAGGAAACACCATATATTTT	CASSLEFGEGNTIYF